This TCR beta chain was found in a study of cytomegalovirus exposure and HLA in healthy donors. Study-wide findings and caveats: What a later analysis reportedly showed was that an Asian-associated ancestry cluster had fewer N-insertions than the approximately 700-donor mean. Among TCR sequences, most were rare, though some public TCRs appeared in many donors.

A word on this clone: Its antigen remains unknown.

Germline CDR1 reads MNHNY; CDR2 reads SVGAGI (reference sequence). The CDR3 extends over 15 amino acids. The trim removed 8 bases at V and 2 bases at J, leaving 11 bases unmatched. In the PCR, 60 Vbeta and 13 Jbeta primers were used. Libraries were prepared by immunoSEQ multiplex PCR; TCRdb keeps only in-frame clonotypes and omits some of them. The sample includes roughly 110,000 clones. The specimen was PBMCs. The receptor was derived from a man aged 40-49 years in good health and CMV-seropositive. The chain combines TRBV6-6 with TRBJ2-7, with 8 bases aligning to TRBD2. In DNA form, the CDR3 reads TGTGCCAGCTCTTTCGGGAGGGGACCCCCCTACGAGCAGTACTTC. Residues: CASSFGRGPPYEQYF.